These T cell receptor beta chains were read from a single sample in a study of control samples from healthy donors and cancer patients. Produced via immunoSEQ multiplex PCR; TCRdb's table is partial and in-frame only. The sample yields 97,000 or so clones, approximately 90% seen once. Source material: blood. Receptors originate from a woman under 30 in good health. Each CDR3 is given with its conserved first and last residue. Each record gives: clone size, J gene, CDR3 length, D gene, V gene, CDR3 protein, CDR3 DNA. A D gene is named only where the DNA matches it firmly. Some rows mark clone size as missing; the rest say once, few, many or name a class of expanded clone.

.	TRBJ2-3	13	.	TRBV12-3/TRBV12-4	CASSSGGGDTQYF	TGTGCCAGCTCCAGCGGAGGGGGTGATACGCAGTATTTT
.	TRBJ1-1	15	.	TRBV11-2	CASALTGSQNTEAFF	TGTGCCAGCGCTCTCACAGGGTCCCAAAACACTGAAGCTTTCTTT
.	TRBJ1-6	13	.	TRBV5-1	CASSFDLDSPLHF	TGCGCCAGCAGCTTCGACCTAGATTCACCCCTCCACTTT
.	TRBJ2-1	15	TRBD2	TRBV19	CASSIASGDYNEQFF	TGTGCCAGTAGTATAGCTAGCGGCGATTACAATGAGCAGTTCTTC
.	TRBJ1-2	13	.	TRBV12-3/TRBV12-4	CASTLHEGGGYTF	TGTGCCAGCACCCTACATGAGGGCGGTGGCTACACCTTC
.	TRBJ1-1	13	.	TRBV25-1	CASSQSTWTEAFF	TGTGCCAGCAGTCAATCGACTTGGACTGAAGCTTTCTTT
.	TRBJ2-7	18	TRBD2	TRBV27	CASSATSGGPLFSYEQYF	TGTGCCAGCAGCGCTACTAGCGGGGGCCCGCTTTTCTCCTACGAGCAGTACTTC
.	TRBJ2-7	18	TRBD1	TRBV7-9	CASSLDRWVGQGAYEQYF	TGTGCCAGCAGCTTAGACCGTTGGGTAGGACAGGGCGCCTACGAGCAGTACTTC
.	TRBJ1-5	13	.	TRBV29-1	CSVSGLPNQPQHF	TGCAGCGTGTCCGGACTGCCCAATCAGCCCCAGCATTTT
.	TRBJ2-5	15	TRBD2	TRBV15	CATSRSGGAAETQYF	TGTGCCACCAGCCGCAGCGGGGGGGCCGCGGAGACCCAGTACTTC
.	TRBJ1-1	12	.	TRBV29-1	CSVAADTGGAFF	TGCAGCGTCGCGGCGGACACCGGGGGAGCTTTCTTT
.	TRBJ2-5	14	.	TRBV19	CASSIGDKQETQYF	TGTGCCAGTAGTATAGGGGACAAACAAGAGACCCAGTACTTC
.	TRBJ2-7	14	.	TRBV5-4	CASSLGQLPYEQYF	TGTGCCAGCAGCTTGGGACAGCTCCCCTACGAGCAGTACTTC
.	TRBJ2-3	12	.	TRBV24-1	CATAPGSDTQYF	TGTGCCACCGCTCCGGGGTCCGATACGCAGTATTTT
.	TRBJ1-2	15	TRBD1	TRBV5-1	CASSLGSGGSYGYTF	TGCGCCAGCAGCTTGGGGTCAGGGGGGTCCTATGGCTACACCTTC
.	TRBJ2-1	15	.	TRBV9	CASSVVGVHPNEQFF	TGTGCCAGCAGCGTAGTCGGGGTACATCCCAATGAGCAGTTCTTC
.	TRBJ2-2	13	.	TRBV13	CASSLGDTGELFF	TGTGCCAGCAGCTTAGGGGACACCGGGGAGCTGTTTTTT
.	TRBJ2-5	17	.	TRBV27	CASSTPEDSVLAETQYF	TGTGCCAGCAGCACCCCGGAGGACTCTGTTTTAGCGGAGACCCAGTACTTC
.	TRBJ2-3	17	.	TRBV9	CASNLMGGGVSTDTQYF	TGTGCCAGCAACCTCATGGGAGGCGGGGTTAGCACAGATACGCAGTATTTT
.	TRBJ1-5	14	.	TRBV9	CASSSAGDGEPQHF	TGTGCCAGCAGCTCCGCAGGGGACGGAGAGCCCCAGCATTTT
.	TRBJ1-1	12	TRBD1	TRBV6-1	CASSEGTGAAFF	TGTGCCAGCAGTGAAGGGACAGGGGCAGCTTTCTTT
.	TRBJ1-2	10	.	TRBV12-3/TRBV12-4	CASSPYGYTF	TGTGCCAGCAGCCCATATGGCTACACCTTC
once	TRBJ1-6	14	TRBD1	TRBV30	CAWSVGQGASPLHF	TGTGCCTGGAGTGTGGGACAGGGGGCTTCACCCCTCCACTTT
.	TRBJ2-6	16	.	TRBV27	CASSSWTASGANVLTF	TGTGCCAGCAGTTCGTGGACAGCCTCTGGGGCCAACGTCCTGACTTTC
.	TRBJ1-5	12	.	TRBV18	CASSPPNQPQHF	TGTGCCAGCTCACCTCCTAATCAGCCCCAGCATTTT
.	TRBJ2-7	18	TRBD2	TRBV24-1	CATSGTSGPTQRIYEQYF	TGTGCCACCAGTGGAACTAGCGGGCCCACCCAACGTATCTACGAGCAGTACTTC
.	TRBJ2-5	14	.	TRBV5-4	CASSSRGREETQYF	TGTGCCAGCAGCTCCCGGGGGAGAGAAGAGACCCAGTACTTC
.	TRBJ1-1	15	.	TRBV21-1	CASSPRLRGSTEAFF	TGTGCCAGCAGCCCCCGGTTGCGAGGGAGCACTGAAGCTTTCTTT
.	TRBJ2-7	17	TRBD2	TRBV27	CASGPFRASGSIYEQYF	TGTGCCAGCGGACCCTTTCGGGCTAGCGGGAGTATTTACGAGCAGTACTTC
.	TRBJ2-1	13	.	TRBV5-1	CASGYSTANEQFF	TGCGCCAGCGGGTACTCTACTGCGAATGAGCAGTTCTTC
.	TRBJ2-3	14	TRBD2	TRBV5-1	CASSLRLASDTQYF	TGCGCCAGCAGCCTCCGACTAGCTTCAGATACGCAGTATTTT
.	TRBJ1-4	17	.	TRBV28	CASSSWALTGYGEKLFF	TGTGCCAGCAGTTCCTGGGCGCTCACCGGATATGGTGAAAAACTGTTTTTT
.	TRBJ1-1	13	.	TRBV3-1/TRBV3-2	CASSSTWGTEAFF	TGTGCCAGCAGCTCGACCTGGGGGACTGAAGCTTTCTTT
.	TRBJ1-1	14	.	TRBV27	CASSLIGGNTEAFF	TGTGCCAGCAGTTTAATTGGGGGAAACACTGAAGCTTTCTTT
.	TRBJ2-7	17	TRBD2	TRBV7-9	CASSFFDLAAISYEQYF	TGTGCCAGCAGCTTTTTCGATCTAGCGGCCATCTCCTACGAGCAGTACTTC
.	TRBJ2-3	18	TRBD2	TRBV19	CASSPGLAGWTSTDTQYF	TGTGCCAGTAGCCCTGGACTAGCGGGATGGACTAGCACAGATACGCAGTATTTT
.	TRBJ2-6	16	TRBD1	TRBV24-1	CATSDRGHSGANVLTF	TGTGCCACCAGTGACAGGGGGCACTCTGGGGCCAACGTCCTGACTTTC
.	TRBJ1-1	13	TRBD1	TRBV7-2	CASSSTGVPRAFF	TGTGCCAGCAGCTCCACAGGGGTGCCTAGAGCTTTCTTT
.	TRBJ1-6	13	.	TRBV5-1	CARSLGGGSPLHF	TGCGCCCGCAGCTTGGGGGGGGGATCACCCCTCCACTTT
once	TRBJ1-6	15	TRBD1	TRBV7-6	CASSIDRGINSPLHF	TGTGCCAGCAGCATCGACAGGGGGATAAATTCACCCCTCCACTTT
.	TRBJ1-1	15	.	TRBV5-5	CASSLEIGAGTQAFF	TGTGCCAGCAGCTTGGAGATCGGAGCAGGTACTCAAGCTTTCTTT
.	TRBJ2-6	19	.	TRBV27	CASSFYLPGWSSGANVLTF	TGTGCCAGCAGTTTTTACCTCCCCGGGTGGAGCTCTGGGGCCAACGTCCTGACTTTC
.	TRBJ2-5	15	.	TRBV10-3	CAISESTAAWETQYF	TGTGCCATCAGTGAGTCGACGGCGGCTTGGGAGACCCAGTACTTC
.	TRBJ2-2	15	.	TRBV30	CAWSSSTRNTGELFF	TGTGCCTGGAGTTCCTCGACTCGGAACACCGGGGAGCTGTTTTTT
.	TRBJ2-7	14	.	TRBV4-1	CASSQGGRGGEQYF	TGCGCCAGCAGCCAAGGGGGCAGGGGCGGCGAGCAGTACTTC
.	TRBJ2-7	14	TRBD2	TRBV10-1	CASSPALAGGGQYF	TGCGCCAGCAGTCCGGCGTTAGCGGGAGGCGGGCAGTACTTC
once	TRBJ1-1	16	TRBD1	TRBV18	CASSPPGTGLYTEAFF	TGTGCCAGCTCACCACCCGGGACAGGGCTTTATACTGAAGCTTTCTTT
.	TRBJ1-4	18	.	TRBV7-6	CASSLGASGWSIREKLFF	TGTGCCAGCAGCTTAGGGGCTTCGGGTTGGTCCATACGTGAAAAACTGTTTTTT
.	TRBJ2-3	16	TRBD1	TRBV24-1	CATSDPGGQGTDTQYF	TGTGCCACCAGTGATCCCGGGGGACAGGGCACAGATACGCAGTATTTT
.	TRBJ1-2	13	.	TRBV5-5	CASSLEGNYGYTF	TGTGCCAGCAGCTTGGAGGGCAACTATGGCTACACCTTC
.	TRBJ2-2	15	.	TRBV7-3	CASSSPPTGAGELFF	TGTGCCAGCAGTTCCCCGCCGACGGGGGCCGGGGAGCTGTTTTTT
.	TRBJ1-6	20	TRBD1	TRBV29-1	CSVEENDKEQGSSYNSPLHF	TGCAGCGTTGAAGAGAATGATAAGGAACAGGGGAGCTCCTATAATTCACCCCTCCACTTT
.	TRBJ2-1	12	.	TRBV10-3	CAISVEGDEQFF	TGTGCCATCAGTGTTGAAGGGGATGAGCAGTTCTTC
.	TRBJ1-5	16	.	TRBV15	CATSRVGGSWGQPQHF	TGTGCCACCAGCAGAGTGGGAGGGTCCTGGGGTCAGCCCCAGCATTTT